A single sample is the source of the 12 T cell receptor beta chains below, sequenced in a study of radiation and T cells in renal cell carcinoma. Sequencing used immunoSEQ multiplex PCR; TCRdb keeps in-frame clones, though not all of them. The data contain around 8,600 clones, approximately 65% of them singletons. Treatment reported: treatment-naive control, cytoreductive nephrectomy. This specimen was tumor tissue, taken from a patient whose treatment was nephrectomy without radiotherapy. These receptors were taken from a woman between 65 and 79 years old with renal cell carcinoma.

V is TRBV4-3 and J is TRBJ1-1; weak D call: TRBD1 (6 bases). In germline, CDR1 is LGHNA, CDR2 YSLEER. There are 15 residues in the CDR3. Trimming pared 0 bases from V and 4 bases from J, leaving 12 bases between. CDR3 sequence reads: CASSQDPGAGTEAFF. Here the CDR3 DNA reads TGCGCCAGCAGCCAAGACCCGGGGGCGGGCACTGAAGCTTTCTTT.

The CDR3 sequence is CASSQVSGAPGTGELFF. CDR3 nucleotide sequence: TGTGCCAGCAGCCAAGTGAGTGGAGCGCCCGGCACCGGGGAGCTGTTTTTT. This rearrangement joins TRBV4-2 to TRBJ2-2; D gene ambiguous. CDR1 is LGHNA, CDR2 YNFKEQ, per germline. The ends were cut back, 1 base at V and 4 bases at J, with 16 bases in the middle. The CDR3 totals 17 residues.

This clone came up a few times. This chain uses TRBV6-5 with TRBJ2-7; either TRBD1 or TRBD2 may fit D (5 bases each). The CDR3 contains 14 residues. From germline, CDR1 is MNHEY and CDR2 SVGAGI. Trimming shortened V by 5 bases and J by 4 bases, and 15 bases separated the two germline ends. CDR3 loop: CASSTQGRRYEQYF. CDR3 nucleotides: TGTGCCAGCAGTACCCAGGGACGGAGATACGAGCAGTACTTC.

The chain recombines TRBV5-1 with TRBJ1-4; D is unclear. Deletions cut 3 bases from V and 8 bases from J, with 8 bases between. Per the germline V gene, CDR1 is SGHRS and CDR2 is YFSETQ. The CDR3 is made up of 12 amino acids. CDR3 residues: CASSSTGEKLFF. The CDR3 coding sequence is TGCGCCAGCAGCTCGACGGGGGAAAAACTGTTTTTT. Based on the CDR3 plus reference TRBV5-1 and TRBJ1-4, the full variable domain is KAGVTQTPRYLIKTRGQQVTLSCSPISGHRSVSWYQQTPGQGLQFLFEYFSETQRNKGNFPGRFSGRQFSNSRSEMNVSTLELGDSALYLCASSSTGEKLFFGSGTQLSVL.

The chain has TRBV6-5 and TRBJ1-5, with D unresolved. CDR1 and CDR2 (germline): MNHEY, SVGAGI. V lost 3 bases, J lost 2 bases, and 14 bases lay in between. CDR3 size: 16 residues. CDR3 coding DNA: TGTGCCAGCAGTTATGGGCTGCCTCGGGGCAATCAGCCCCAGCATTTT. It encodes CASSYGLPRGNQPQHF.

The rearrangement links TRBV5-1 to TRBJ2-3, with D tentatively TRBD2 (6 bases). Germline assignment: CDR1 SGHRS and CDR2 YFSETQ. This CDR3 region has 12 residues. The V and J ends lost 4 bases and 5 bases respectively, with 8 bases between them. CDR3 residues: CASSPAGDTQYF. The DNA for the CDR3 is TGCGCCAGCAGCCCAGCGGGAGATACGCAGTATTTT.

This clone ranks as medium-sized. V is TRBV7-2 and J is TRBJ1-2, with 10 bases aligning to TRBD1. The CDR3 sequence is 14 residues long. Germline CDR1 and CDR2: SGHTA and FQGNSA. Trimming at V came to 6 bases and at J to 7 bases, leaving 8 bases not matched to a gene. The CDR3 reads CASRSGTGVRGYTF. The CDR3 DNA sequence: TGTGCCAGCAGGTCCGGGACAGGGGTTCGTGGCTACACCTTC.

The V gene is TRBV6-5, the J gene TRBJ1-3; D not resolved. The CDR3 totals 13 residues. V was shortened by 2 bases and J by 4 bases, with 6 bases between the two germline ends. The V gene's germline CDR1 is MNHEY and CDR2 SVGAGI. DNA of the CDR3: TGTGCCAGCAGTTACAAGCCAGGAAACACCATATATTTT. Translation gives CASSYKPGNTIYF.

This clone was found a few times. The chain uses TRBV25-1 and TRBJ1-2, with D possibly TRBD1 on 5 matching bases. Germline-derived CDR1 and CDR2 are MGHDK and SYGVNS. V gave up 4 bases and J gave up 4 bases, with 7 bases separating them. The CDR3 spans 12 residues. CDR3 DNA sequence: TGTGCCAGCAGTGGACAGATCTATGGCTACACCTTC. Translating gives CASSGQIYGYTF.

The CDR3 region has the DNA TGTGCCAGCAGTGCGATCCAGGCCATGAACACTGAAGCTTTCTTT. Protein sequence: CASSAIQAMNTEAFF. V is TRBV6-1 and J is TRBJ1-1; D is uncertain. The CDR3 totals 15 residues. CDR1 is MNHNS, CDR2 SASEGT, per germline. Trimming shortened V by 4 bases and J by 0 bases, and 12 bases separated the two germline ends.

This clone was observed a few times. This chain joins TRBV5-1 and TRBJ1-1, with a tentative D call TRBD1 (6 bases). The CDR3 covers 14 residues. With 0 bases removed from V and 3 bases from J, the gap between germline ends came to 9 bases. The germline CDR1 and CDR2 sequences are SGHRS and YFSETQ. The CDR3 DNA sequence: TGCGCCAGCAGCTTGGAAACAGGGTACACTGAAGCTTTCTTT. Translation gives CASSLETGYTEAFF.

The genes are TRBV19 and TRBJ1-5, with 7 positions matching TRBD1. This CDR3 spans 13 amino acids. J lost 5 bases, V lost 10 bases, and 8 bases had no gene match. The germline V gene encodes CDR1 LNHDA and CDR2 SQIVND (reference sequence). For the CDR3, the DNA is TGTGCCACCAAACAGACAGGGCATCAGCCCCAGCATTTT. Its protein is CATKQTGHQPQHF.